The clone carrying this T cell receptor beta chain occurred a few times. Its specificity is unknown. These data are taken from a study of CD8 T cells in ankylosing spondylitis. Overall study findings and caveats: Reports of some motif variants in reactive arthritis synovial fluid and blood predate this one. Reports say disease-linked clones showed up significantly more in matched ankylosing spondylitis synovial fluid. CD8+ disease-linked clones were present at relatively low frequencies in blood.

Library preparation for TCR beta used quantitative 5'-RACE with molecular barcodes. From the 5' RACE reads, TCRdb called clonotypes with MiXCR, one entry per CDR3 protein. This sample has roughly 260,000 distinct CDR3 sequences; 15% to 25% occur once, and the top ten carry less than 9.5%. From germline, CDR1 is SGHRS and CDR2 YFSETQ. This CDR3 comprises 15 residues. Trimming cost V 3 bases and J 8 bases, with 18 bases left between them. The chain employs TRBV5-1 and TRBJ2-1; tentative D call: TRBD2 (5 bases). Sequenced input: blood, either unsorted or a sorted T cell fraction (not recorded which). This TCR was sampled from a male donor with ankylosing spondylitis or in good health (not recorded which). The CDR3 is CASSSGQIKGDEQFF. In nucleotides, the CDR3 is TGCGCCAGCAGCTCTGGGCAGATAAAGGGAGATGAGCAGTTCTTC.